The 10 T cell receptor beta chains below come from one sample, sequenced in a study of OX40 agonist ivuxolimab in advanced cancers. The data were produced by immunoSEQ multiplex PCR, yet TCRdb's version contains in-frame clones alone and is incomplete. This table has around 67,000 clones, approximately 79% appearing once. The material was CD4+ or CD8+ T cells sorted from blood, obtained in a trial of the OX40 agonist ivuxolimab. The receptors shown here come from an adult with an advanced solid tumor such as melanoma, head and neck, liver or kidney cancer.

This clone was seen a single time. The chain recombines TRBV28 with TRBJ2-2, with D hard to call. Looked up from germline, CDR1 is MDHEN and CDR2 is SYDVKM. With 7 bases removed from V and 5 bases from J, the gap between germline ends came to 17 bases. CDR3 size: 15 residues. This CDR3 reads CASIGPRMSTGELFF. CDR3 in DNA: TGTGCCAGCATCGGGCCCAGGATGAGTACCGGGGAGCTGTTTTTT.

The CDR3 reads CASSAREGQRNEKLFF. The CDR3 nucleotides read TGTGCCAGCAGCGCAAGGGAGGGACAGCGTAATGAAAAACTGTTTTTT. The chain combines TRBV9 with TRBJ1-4; 7 nucleotides align to TRBD1. This CDR3 spans 16 amino acids. The V gene's germline CDR1 is SGDLS and CDR2 YYNGEE. V lost 3 bases, J lost 4 bases, and 9 bases stayed unmatched.

CDR3 in amino acids: CASSKGQGNYGYTF. CDR3 bases: TGCGCCAGCAGCAAAGGACAGGGCAACTATGGCTACACCTTC. The chain is built from TRBV4-3 and TRBJ1-2; 8 bases line up with TRBD1. V dropped 5 bases and J dropped 2; count of bases not matched to a gene: 4. Germline CDR1 is LGHNA and CDR2 is YSLEER. The CDR3 covers 14 residues.

This clone is a singleton in its sample. V is TRBV11-3 and J is TRBJ2-7; D might be TRBD2 (6 bases). The germline gives CDR1 SGHNT, CDR2 YENEEA. The CDR3 totals 13 residues. V was shortened by 5 bases and J by 5 bases, with 13 bases between the two germline ends. The CDR3 protein is CASSPTSFHEQYF. The CDR3 DNA reads TGTGCCAGCAGCCCAACTAGCTTCCACGAGCAGTACTTC.

This clone was counted once. V usage is TRBV12-5 and J usage is TRBJ2-2; D possibly matches TRBD1 or TRBD2 (5 bases each). This CDR3 has 14 amino acids. Per the germline V gene, CDR1 is LGHNT and CDR2 is FRNRAP. V lost 9 bases to trimming and J lost 6 bases, with 17 bases between them. CDR3 in amino acids: CASRGTLSPGELFF. CDR3 sequence (DNA): TGTGCTAGCCGGGGCACGTTAAGTCCCGGGGAGCTGTTTTTT.

The chain is built from TRBV5-4 and TRBJ1-2, with 8 bases matching TRBD1. Trimming at V came to 5 bases and at J to 3 bases, leaving 0 bases not matched to a gene. Germline loops: CDR1 SGHNT, CDR2 YYREEE (reference sequence). This CDR3 is 12 amino acids long. CDR3 residues: CASRDRDYGYTF. The CDR3, as DNA: TGTGCCAGCAGGGACAGGGACTATGGCTACACCTTC.

The gene calls are TRBV5-4 and TRBJ2-7; 8 nucleotides agree with TRBD1. This CDR3 is 15 amino acids long. CDR1 and CDR2 (germline): SGHNT, YYREEE (reference sequence). J lost 7 bases, V lost 4 bases, and 13 bases had no gene match. CDR3 coding DNA: TGTGCCAGCAGCCTGCAGACAGGGGCTCTCGGGGAGCAGTACTTC. It specifies CASSLQTGALGEQYF.

This clone was seen a few times. The chain employs TRBV7-9 and TRBJ1-1; a weak D match, TRBD1 (5 bases). The CDR3 is 14 amino acids. Trimming took 6 bases from V and 5 from J, leaving 16 bases between them. Germline CDR1 and CDR2: SEHNR and FQNEAQ (reference sequence). The CDR3 reads CASRVWDEGTEAFF. The CDR3 coding sequence is TGTGCCAGCAGAGTTTGGGACGAAGGAACTGAAGCTTTCTTT.

The V and J genes are TRBV5-6 and TRBJ2-3; no reliable D call. Trimming took 0 bases from V and 1 from J, leaving 3 bases between them. This CDR3 contains 13 residues. CDR1 is SGHDT, CDR2 YYEEEE, per germline. CDR3 protein: CASSLDRTDTQYF. In DNA form, the CDR3 reads TGTGCCAGCAGCTTGGACCGCACAGATACGCAGTATTTT.

The gene calls are TRBV5-8 and TRBJ1-1; perhaps TRBD1 as D (5 bases). Germline values: CDR1 SGHTS, CDR2 YDEGEE. V was clipped by 10 bases and J by 3 bases, with 19 bases between them. The CDR3 has 14 amino acids. The CDR3 region is CASPERVGDTEAFF. DNA for the CDR3: TGTGCCTCGCCGGAGAGGGTAGGGGACACTGAAGCTTTCTTT.